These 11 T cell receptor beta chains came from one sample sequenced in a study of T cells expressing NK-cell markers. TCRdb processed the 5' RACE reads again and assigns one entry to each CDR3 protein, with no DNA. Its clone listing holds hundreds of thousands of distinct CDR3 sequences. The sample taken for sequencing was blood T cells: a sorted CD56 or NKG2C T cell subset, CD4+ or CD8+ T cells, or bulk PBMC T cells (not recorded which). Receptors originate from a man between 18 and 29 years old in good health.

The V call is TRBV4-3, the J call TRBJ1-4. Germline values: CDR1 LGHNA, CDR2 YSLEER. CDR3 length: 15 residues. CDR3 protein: CASSQEPTTNEKLFF.

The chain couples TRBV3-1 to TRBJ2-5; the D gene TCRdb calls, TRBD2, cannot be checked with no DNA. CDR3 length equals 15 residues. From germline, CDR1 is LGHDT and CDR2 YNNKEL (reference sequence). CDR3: CASSQVAGGEETQYF.

This CDR3 reads CASSPRALNQDTQYF. V and J are TRBV12-3 or TRBV12-4 and TRBJ2-3; without DNA, the TCRdb call of TRBD1 cannot be checked. The CDR3 has 15 amino acids.

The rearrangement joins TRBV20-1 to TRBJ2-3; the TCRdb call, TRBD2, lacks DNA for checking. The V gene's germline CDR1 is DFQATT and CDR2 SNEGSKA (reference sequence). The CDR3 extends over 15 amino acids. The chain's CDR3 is CSARAGREGTDTQYF.

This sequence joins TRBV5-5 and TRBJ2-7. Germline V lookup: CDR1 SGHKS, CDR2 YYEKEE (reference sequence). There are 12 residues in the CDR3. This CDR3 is CASSEAQFEQYF.

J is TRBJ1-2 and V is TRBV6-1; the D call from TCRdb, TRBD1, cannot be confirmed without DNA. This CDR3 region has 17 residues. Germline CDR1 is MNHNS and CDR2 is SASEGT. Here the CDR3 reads CASSKDRARAKSDGYTF.

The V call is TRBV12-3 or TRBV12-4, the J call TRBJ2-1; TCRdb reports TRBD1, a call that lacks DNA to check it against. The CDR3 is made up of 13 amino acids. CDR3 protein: CASSRQDHNEQFF.

CDR3 sequence reads: CATSTGLEGSFF. The chain links TRBV15 to TRBJ2-1; the D gene TCRdb calls, TRBD2, cannot be checked with no DNA. The CDR3 totals 12 residues. Germline V gene sequence: CDR1 LNHNV, CDR2 YYDKDF (reference sequence).

The CDR3 sequence: CASSFTSGSRNEQFF. The J gene is TRBJ2-1, the V gene TRBV5-1; TCRdb picks TRBD2, but there is no DNA to check that call. This CDR3 has 15 residues. Germline V gives CDR1 SGHRS, CDR2 YFSETQ. Full variable domain (remainder filled in from reference TRBV5-1 and TRBJ2-1): KAGVTQTPRYLIKTRGQQVTLSCSPISGHRSVSWYQQTPGQGLQFLFEYFSETQRNKGNFPGRFSGRQFSNSRSEMNVSTLELGDSALYLCASSFTSGSRNEQFFGPGTRLTVL.

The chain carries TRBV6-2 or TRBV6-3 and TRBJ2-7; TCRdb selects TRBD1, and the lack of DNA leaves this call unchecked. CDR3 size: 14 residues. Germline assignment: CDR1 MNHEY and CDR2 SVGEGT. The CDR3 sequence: CASSYRGIGYEQYF.

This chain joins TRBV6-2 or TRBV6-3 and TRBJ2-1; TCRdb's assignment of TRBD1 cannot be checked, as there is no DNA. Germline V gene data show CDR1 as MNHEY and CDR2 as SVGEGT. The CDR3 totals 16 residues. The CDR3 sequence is CASSYSIESGDHEQFF.